The sequence of this T cell receptor beta chain was determined in a study of T cells in Graves' hyperthyroidism and ophthalmopathy. Broader study findings: Prediction of ophthalmopathy progression came a median around 7.1 months pre-onset.

The CDR3 length is 15 residues. The V segment lost 7 bases and the J segment 5 bases; nucleotides outside the gene matches: 11. This clonotype was found many times. The target antigen is unknown. Regions amplified from RNA transcripts were the TCR beta CDR3 regions. A set of HTBI primers served as the primers for a first-round RT-PCR of the TCR CDR3. Using its own MiXCR run on the multiplex PCR reads, TCRdb lists one record per CDR3 protein. Found here are about 400,000 distinct CDR3 sequences, approximately 14% of them singletons; the top ten hold over 12%. Patients aged 18 to 65 with hyperthyroidism were newly diagnosed, with duration under 2 months. Diagnosis relied on clinical symptoms, serum thyroxine and TRAb, thyroid ultrasound and orbital computed tomography. Fresh 10 ml peripheral blood yielded PBMCs.

The TCR originated in a woman aged 18 to 35 with Graves' hyperthyroidism. J is TRBJ1-2 and V is TRBV12-3 or TRBV12-4; 9 nucleotides agree with TRBD1. Specimen: blood. As DNA, the CDR3 is TGTGCCAGCACCCGCCTTGGACAGGGGATTTATGGCTACACCTTC. It is translated as CASTRLGQGIYGYTF.